The 30 T cell receptor beta chains given below trace back to one sample, sequenced in a study of blood T cell repertoires in COVID-19 (dated by TCRdb to about 2020). The library was made by the immunoSEQ multiplex PCR assay. TCRdb re-hosts the immuneACCESS table, in-frame sequences only. Its copies lack some clones; in the studies checked, an unresolved V gene accounts for under half of them, and the cause for the rest is not known. Present in this sample are approximately 360,000 clones, approximately 88% of which were seen just once. Clones ranked in the top ten supply around 0.91% of the sample. The specimen was PBMCs or T cells enriched from blood (not recorded which). Source of these receptors: a woman aged 25 to 45 with acute COVID-19.

This rearrangement joins TRBV7-3 to TRBJ1-6; 8 bases match TRBD1. After removal of 5 bases from V and 6 bases from J, the junction contained 3 bases not matched to a gene. The germline CDR1 and CDR2 sequences are SGHTA and FQGTGA. This CDR3 has 14 amino acids. CDR3 protein: CASSRDRGNSPLHF. The CDR3 region has the DNA TGTGCCAGCAGCCGTGACAGGGGTAATTCACCCCTCCACTTT.

The chain is built from TRBV15 and TRBJ2-7, with TRBD1 identical over 9 bases. V lost 3 bases, J lost 2 bases, and 8 bases stayed unmatched. Looked up from germline, CDR1 is LNHNV and CDR2 is YYDKDF (reference sequence). This CDR3 comprises 16 residues. CDR3 DNA sequence: TGTGCCACCAGCAGTAGAACCGGGACAGGGCCCTACGAGCAGTACTTC. Its translation: CATSSRTGTGPYEQYF.

This clone was seen only once. This rearrangement joins TRBV6-5 to TRBJ1-5, with D maybe TRBD1 (6 bases). Per germline, CDR1 MNHEY and CDR2 SVGAGI. CDR3 length equals 12 residues. Trimming pared 6 bases from V and 6 bases from J, leaving 9 bases between. CDR3 sequence (DNA): TGTGCCAGCAGACAGGGCGGTCAGCCCCAGCATTTT. Translating it yields CASRQGGQPQHF.

This clone was found once. This chain uses TRBV5-5 with TRBJ2-7, with TRBD1 matching over 8 bases. Germline CDR1 SGHKS, CDR2 YYEKEE (reference sequence). The CDR3 is 14 residues long. With V trimmed by 4 bases and J by 5 bases, 8 bases remained unmatched. CDR3 nucleotide sequence: TGTGCCAGCAGCACTGGACAGGGCGCCCACGAGCAGTACTTC. It codes for CASSTGQGAHEQYF.

This chain joins TRBV2 and TRBJ2-3; 8 positions match TRBD2. The V gene end was trimmed by 7 bases and the J gene end by 2 bases; junction bases not matched to a gene: 5. Germline-derived CDR1 and CDR2 are SNHLY and FYNNEI. This CDR3 region has 14 residues. CDR3 DNA: TGTGCCAGCACGCGGCGGGGGGACACAGATACGCAGTATTTT. Residues: CASTRRGDTDTQYF.

As DNA, the CDR3 is TGTGCCAGCGCCGTACAGGGGGGCCAAGAGACCCAGTACTTC. The encoded protein is CASAVQGGQETQYF. The chain links TRBV7-9 to TRBJ2-5; 8 nucleotides align to TRBD1. After removal of 8 bases from V and 1 base from J, the junction contained 6 bases not matched to a gene. The CDR3 is 14 residues long. Per germline, CDR1 SEHNR and CDR2 FQNEAQ (reference sequence).

This sequence joins TRBV18 and TRBJ1-6; the D gene is possibly TRBD1 (5 bases). This CDR3 spans 15 amino acids. V shed 2 bases and J shed 4 bases, with 9 bases lying between them. The germline CDR1 and CDR2 sequences are KGHSH and LQKENI. CDR3: CASSPAQGYNSPLHF. The CDR3 bases are TGTGCCAGCTCACCAGCGCAGGGATATAATTCACCCCTCCACTTT.

This rearrangement joins TRBV4-1 to TRBJ1-2; D is undetermined. This CDR3 is 15 amino acids long. V lost 0 bases and J lost 3, with 11 bases in between. Germline V gene lookup returns CDR1 MGHRA and CDR2 YSYEKL. The CDR3 region is CASSQELQNDYGYTF. The CDR3 region has the DNA TGCGCCAGCAGCCAAGAATTACAGAATGACTATGGCTACACCTTC.

This chain links TRBV25-1 with TRBJ1-4; D possibly corresponds to TRBD1 (5 bases). The CDR3 totals 16 residues. V shed 2 bases and J shed 4 bases, with 14 bases lying between them. Germline V lookup: CDR1 MGHDK, CDR2 SYGVNS. The CDR3: CASSELPEGLNEKLFF. Written as DNA, the CDR3 is TGTGCCAGCAGTGAACTACCGGAGGGGCTTAATGAAAAACTGTTTTTT. The variable domain in full, completed from reference TRBV25-1 and TRBJ1-4, reads EADIYQTPRYLVIGTGKKITLECSQTMGHDKMYWYQQDPGMELHLIHYSYGVNSTEKGDLSSESTVSRIRTEHFPLTLESARPSHTSQYLCASSELPEGLNEKLFFGSGTQLSVL.

This chain uses TRBV18 with TRBJ2-5; 15 bases match TRBD2. CDR3 length equals 16 residues. Unmatched junction bases numbered 4, after V lost 3 bases and J lost 5 bases. Germline V CDR1 and CDR2: KGHSH, LQKENI. CDR3 in DNA: TGTGCCAGCTCACCCCGGACTAGCGGGGGGGCTGAGACCCAGTACTTC. Translated: CASSPRTSGGAETQYF.

The rearrangement uses TRBV20-1 and TRBJ2-3, with 10 bases aligning to TRBD1. This CDR3 contains 14 residues. Germline CDR1 DFQATT, CDR2 SNEGSKA (reference sequence). V lost 3 bases to trimming and J lost 3 bases; unmatched junction nucleotides: 3. CDR3 sequence: CSASGTGVTDTQYF. The CDR3, as DNA: TGCAGTGCTAGTGGGACAGGGGTTACAGATACGCAGTATTTT.

This clone appeared a few times. The rearrangement links TRBV7-6 to TRBJ2-1; the D gene is possibly TRBD2 (6 bases). The CDR3 is made up of 15 amino acids. The ends were cut back, 1 base at V and 10 bases at J, with 17 bases in the middle. Germline V lookup: CDR1 SGHVS, CDR2 FNYEAQ. CDR3 sequence (DNA): TGTGCCAGCAGCTTAGGGAGGGGTCTAGACTTGGAGCAGTTCTTC. Encoded protein: CASSLGRGLDLEQFF.

V gene TRBV7-2 combines with J gene TRBJ2-3; possible D gene TRBD2, 7 bases. The CDR3 extends over 15 amino acids. The V end lost 0 bases, the J end lost 5 bases, and 12 bases lay between the germline ends. Germline V gene data show CDR1 as SGHTA and CDR2 as FQGNSA. For the CDR3, the DNA is TGTGCCAGCAGCTTAGCGGGGGGGGGCTTAGATACGCAGTATTTT. Translated: CASSLAGGGLDTQYF. Full variable domain (missing parts from reference TRBV7-2 and TRBJ2-3): GAGVSQSPSNKVTEKGKDVELRCDPISGHTALYWYRQSLGQGLEFLIYFQGNSAPDKSGLPSDRFSAERTGGSVSTLTIQRTQQEDSAVYLCASSLAGGGLDTQYFGPGTRLTVL.

There are a few counts of this clone. V usage is TRBV9 and J usage is TRBJ1-6; 7 nucleotides agree with TRBD1. CDR3 size: 17 residues. V was pared by 0 bases and J by 7 bases, with 10 bases of the junction left unmatched. The V gene's germline CDR1 is SGDLS and CDR2 YYNGEE. CDR3 in DNA: TGTGCCAGCAGCGTAGATAGAGTCCAGGGGGACAATTCACCCCTCCACTTT. Translating it yields CASSVDRVQGDNSPLHF.

This chain links TRBV11-2 with TRBJ2-5; 8 bases map to TRBD2. The V gene end was trimmed by 2 bases and the J gene end by 2 bases; junction bases not matched to a gene: 7. In germline, CDR1 is SGHAT, CDR2 FQNNGV. The CDR3 has 16 residues. CDR3 amino acids: CASSLHPSGYQETQYF. The CDR3 region has the DNA TGTGCCAGCAGCTTACATCCTAGCGGGTATCAAGAGACCCAGTACTTC.

CDR3 protein: CASSYHGEGANYGYTF. The DNA of the CDR3 is TGTGCCAGCAGTTACCACGGGGAGGGTGCCAACTATGGCTACACCTTC. The chain joins TRBV6-8 to TRBJ1-2; D is uncertain. This CDR3 comprises 16 residues. The V gene's germline CDR1 is MNHGY and CDR2 SAAAGT. The ends were cut back, 2 bases at V and 2 bases at J, with 15 bases in the middle.

Note on this clone: The same CDR3 is also encoded by other DNA sequences in this sample. This chain connects TRBV19 to TRBJ1-5, with 7 bases aligning to TRBD1. Trimming removed 2 bases from V and 1 base from J; junction bases left unmatched: 2. Germline V gene lookup returns CDR1 LNHDA and CDR2 SQIVND (reference sequence). The CDR3 is 15 amino acids. The CDR3 reads CASSILGQSNQPQHF. CDR3 nucleotides: TGTGCCAGTAGTATATTGGGACAGAGCAATCAGCCCCAGCATTTT.

The gene calls are TRBV5-1 and TRBJ2-5; D is perhaps TRBD2 (6 bases). In germline, CDR1 is SGHRS, CDR2 YFSETQ. V lost 3 bases, J lost 5 bases, and 20 bases lay in between. The length of the CDR3 is 16 residues. DNA for the CDR3: TGCGCCAGCAGCTCGGATGGGCCCGGGAGAGGGGAGACCCAGTACTTC. Its protein product is CASSSDGPGRGETQYF.

V and J are TRBV6-6 and TRBJ1-2; D might be TRBD1 (5 bases). Germline-derived CDR1 and CDR2 are MNHNY and SVGAGI (reference sequence). The germline V and J ends were trimmed by 0 bases and 4 bases, with 15 bases remaining between them. This CDR3 has 16 residues. The CDR3 loop is CASSYSPGRVGYGYTF. CDR3 in DNA: TGTGCCAGCAGTTACTCGCCGGGCAGGGTGGGCTATGGCTACACCTTC.

The V call is TRBV7-9, the J call TRBJ2-3, with unresolved D. V lost 3 bases, J lost 0 bases, and 4 bases lay in between. This CDR3 is 13 amino acids long. The germline V gene encodes CDR1 SEHNR and CDR2 FQNEAQ (reference sequence). CDR3 protein: CASSFQSTDTQYF. The CDR3 bases are TGTGCCAGCAGCTTTCAGAGCACAGATACGCAGTATTTT.

The V call is TRBV6-1, the J call TRBJ2-7; 7 nucleotides line up with TRBD1. The CDR3 has 15 residues. V shed 0 bases and J 3 bases; nucleotides not matched to a gene: 5. Germline V gene data show CDR1 as MNHNS and CDR2 as SASEGT. The CDR3 reads CASSEAATGFYEQYF. The CDR3 coding sequence is TGTGCCAGCAGTGAAGCCGCGACAGGGTTCTACGAGCAGTACTTC.

The chain uses TRBV15 and TRBJ2-5; 9 nucleotides agree with TRBD1. The CDR3 has 15 residues. In germline, CDR1 is LNHNV, CDR2 YYDKDF (reference sequence). V was pared by 4 bases and J by 5 bases, with 8 bases of the junction left unmatched. DNA of the CDR3: TGTGCCACCAGCAAGGGGGCGGGGACAGGGGAGACCCAGTACTTC. Encoded protein: CATSKGAGTGETQYF.

The chain links TRBV7-8 to TRBJ2-7, with TRBD2 as a possible D gene (6 bases). Germline lookup yields CDR1 SGHVS and CDR2 FQNEAQ. The germline V and J ends were trimmed by 1 base and 0 bases, with 13 bases remaining between them. This CDR3 spans 16 amino acids. The CDR3 loop reads CASSLVPGLNSYEQYF. The CDR3 DNA reads as TGTGCCAGCAGCTTAGTCCCAGGACTAAACTCCTACGAGCAGTACTTC.

The gene calls are TRBV15 and TRBJ2-5, with D maybe TRBD2 (5 bases). CDR1 and CDR2 from the germline V gene are LNHNV and YYDKDF (reference sequence). The V end lost 4 bases, the J end lost 5 bases, and 14 bases lay between the germline ends. This CDR3 is 14 amino acids long. The CDR3 sequence is CATSTTSLGETQYF. The CDR3 region has the DNA TGTGCCACCAGCACTACTAGTTTGGGGGAGACCCAGTACTTC. Filled out from reference TRBV15 and TRBJ2-5, the complete variable domain reads DAMVIQNPRYQVTQFGKPVTLSCSQTLNHNVMYWYQQKSSQAPKLLFHYYDKDFNNEADTPDNFQSRRPNTSFCFLDIRSPGLGDTAMYLCATSTTSLGETQYFGPGTRLLVL.

The chain couples TRBV11-2 to TRBJ2-3, with 8 bases fitting TRBD2. This CDR3 is built from 14 residues. Germline-derived CDR1 and CDR2 are SGHAT and FQNNGV. The J segment lost 9 bases and the V segment lost 0 bases, leaving 5 bases of the junction unmatched. The CDR3 region is CASSLDWSGGTQYF. CDR3 sequence (DNA): TGTGCCAGCAGCTTAGACTGGTCGGGGGGGACGCAGTATTTT.

CDR3 loop: CASSERGGPDTQYF. CDR3 DNA sequence: TGTGCCAGCAGTGAGCGGGGGGGCCCAGATACGCAGTATTTT. The chain links TRBV6-4 to TRBJ2-3; 9 bases align to TRBD2. CDR1 and CDR2 from the germline V gene are MRHNA and SNTAGT. This CDR3 is built from 14 residues. J lost 4 bases, V lost 3 bases, and 2 bases had no gene match.

V usage is TRBV12-3 or TRBV12-4 and J usage is TRBJ1-2; possibly TRBD1 for D (5 bases). V lost 4 bases and J lost 8, with 14 bases in between. The CDR3 totals 13 residues. CDR3 nucleotide sequence: TGTGCCAGCAGTTCCGGACCAGGGATCGGCTACACCTTC. Translation gives CASSSGPGIGYTF.

The chain links TRBV29-1 to TRBJ2-7, with 11 bases aligning to TRBD1. The J segment lost 3 bases and the V segment lost 7 bases, leaving 5 bases of the junction unmatched. The germline V gene has CDR1 SQVTM and CDR2 ANQGSEA. The CDR3 sequence is 13 residues long. The DNA for the CDR3 is TGCAGCGGAGGGGACAGGGGGATCTACGAGCAGTACTTC. It is translated as CSGGDRGIYEQYF.

The chain couples TRBV7-2 to TRBJ1-1; 10 positions match TRBD1. The V segment lost 2 bases and the J segment 4 bases; nucleotides outside the gene matches: 7. The CDR3 sequence is 16 residues long. CDR1 is SGHTA, CDR2 FQGNSA, per germline. The CDR3 region is CASSLSGTGDVTEAFF. CDR3 in DNA: TGTGCCAGCAGCTTAAGTGGGACAGGGGATGTCACTGAAGCTTTCTTT.

This clone was observed once. The chain uses TRBV27 and TRBJ1-4, with TRBD1 matching over 9 bases. The CDR3 is 14 amino acids. With V trimmed by 2 bases and J by 8 bases, 3 bases remained unmatched. Germline V gene lookup returns CDR1 MNHEY and CDR2 SMNVEV (reference sequence). CDR3 DNA sequence: TGTGCCAGCAGTTTAGGGACAGGGATGGAAAAACTGTTTTTT. Translation: CASSLGTGMEKLFF.